The present entry profiles one T cell receptor (beta chain) with its context. Antigen specificity is unknown. These data originate in a study of CD8 T cells in ankylosing spondylitis. Study-wide points: It was reported that disease-linked clones were significantly enriched in matched ankylosing spondylitis synovial fluid. The study identified a TCR beta motif of fewer than 10 highly homologous variants that appeared characteristic of ankylosing spondylitis blood.

The germline CDR1 and CDR2 sequences are DFQATT and SNEGSKA (reference sequence). CDR3 length equals 16 residues. Trimming cost V 0 bases and J 12 bases, with 24 bases left between them. TCRdb reanalysed the 5' RACE reads using MiXCR and keeps one entry per CDR3 protein. Here the sample spans fewer than 550,000 distinct CDR3 sequences, less than 6% being singletons. The sample taken for sequencing was blood, either unsorted or a sorted T cell fraction (not recorded which). The gene calls are TRBV20-1 and TRBJ2-1; D gene ambiguous. The TCR originated in a male donor with ankylosing spondylitis. The CDR3 bases are TGCAGTGCTAGAGATCCCCGAACCGGTTCCGGTTTGGGGCAGTTCTTC. Translation gives CSARDPRTGSGLGQFF.